This TCR beta chain was recorded in a study of blood T cells in healthy people across ages. Study results and limitations: PBMCs left unsorted prevented a conclusive naive versus antigen-experienced comparison. Older age coincided with a roughly linear decline in TCR beta diversity per million T cells. Fewer expanded clones and more diversity marked long-lived versus aged donors.

CDR1 is MNHNY, CDR2 SVGAGI, per germline (reference sequence). The CDR3 contains 13 residues. Comment on this clonotype: Its target is not known. A read error may account for a junction end that differs from germline.

A second about 6 to 12 cycle PCR used barcoded and J-beta primers. A single record per CDR3 protein comes from TCRdb applying MiXCR to the 5' RACE reads. The sample lists hundreds of thousands of distinct CDR3 sequences, 25% to 30% occurring once. Specimen: blood. The clonotype originates from a woman aged 80 or older in good health. The chain employs TRBV6-6 and TRBJ1-2; D gene unclear. CDR3 sequence (DNA): TGTGCCAGCAGTTACTCCGTTAGATATGGCCACACCTTC. Translated, it gives CASSYSVRYGHTF.